These 21 T cell receptor beta chains share one sample of origin, sequenced in a study of blood T cell repertoires in COVID-19. Libraries were prepared by immunoSEQ multiplex PCR; TCRdb keeps only in-frame clonotypes and omits some of them. The table includes some 100,000 clones, about 89% detected once. The sequenced sample consisted of peripheral blood. The receptors originated from a man aged 50 or older with acute or convalescent COVID-19.

The chain combines TRBV5-1 with TRBJ2-5; no firm D call. Trimming cost V 0 bases and J 7 bases, with 4 bases left between them. Germline-derived CDR1 and CDR2 are SGHRS and YFSETQ. The CDR3 runs to 11 residues. This chain's CDR3 is CASSLERTQYF. CDR3 DNA: TGCGCCAGCAGCTTGGAGAGGACCCAGTACTTC.

The chain recombines TRBV5-1 with TRBJ2-1, with 7 bases fitting TRBD2. V trimming: 4 bases; J trimming: 5 bases; junction bases outside the gene matches: 6. CDR3 length equals 14 residues. The germline CDR1 and CDR2 sequences are SGHRS and YFSETQ. The CDR3 nucleotides read TGCGCCAGCAGCCTTAGCGGGCAGAACAATGAGCAGTTCTTC. Protein sequence: CASSLSGQNNEQFF. The variable domain in full, completed from reference TRBV5-1 and TRBJ2-1, reads KAGVTQTPRYLIKTRGQQVTLSCSPISGHRSVSWYQQTPGQGLQFLFEYFSETQRNKGNFPGRFSGRQFSNSRSEMNVSTLELGDSALYLCASSLSGQNNEQFFGPGTRLTVL.

The chain couples TRBV21-1 to TRBJ2-7; the DNA was not compared with TRBD1, the D call given in the table. TRBV21-1 is a pseudogene. The CDR3 runs to 13 residues. Written as DNA, the CDR3 is TGTGCCAGCAGCACCGCAGGGGGCTACGAGCAGTACTTC. Its protein is CASSTAGGYEQYF.

CDR3 in DNA: TGTGCCAGCAGCCCCCAAGGGGCAGGTAGTAATTCACCCCTCCACTTT. Protein: CASSPQGAGSNSPLHF. The J gene is TRBJ1-6, the V gene TRBV9; D possibly corresponds to TRBD1 (5 bases). The V and J ends lost 4 bases and 6 bases respectively, with 17 bases between them. Germline values: CDR1 SGDLS, CDR2 YYNGEE. The CDR3 has 16 amino acids.

The J gene is TRBJ1-5, the V gene TRBV6-5; no definite D call. Germline CDR1 and CDR2: MNHEY and SVGAGI. This CDR3 is built from 15 residues. V dropped 0 bases and J dropped 7 bases, with 13 bases sitting between them. As DNA, the CDR3 is TGTGCCAGCAGTTACTCGTCGCTTCTTCGGCAGCCCCAGCATTTT. Protein product: CASSYSSLLRQPQHF.

This chain links TRBV19 with TRBJ1-4, with 8 nucleotides matching TRBD1. CDR3 length: 17 residues. Trimming at V came to 5 bases and at J to 0 bases, leaving 8 bases not matched to a gene. In germline, CDR1 is LNHDA, CDR2 SQIVND (reference sequence). CDR3 loop: CASSPWTGPATNEKLFF. The CDR3 region has the DNA TGTGCCAGTAGTCCCTGGACAGGGCCTGCAACTAATGAAAAACTGTTTTTT.

The rearrangement joins TRBV5-1 to TRBJ2-2; 11 nucleotides line up with TRBD2. The CDR3 consists of 18 residues. Trimming removed 4 bases from V and 4 bases from J; junction bases left unmatched: 12. CDR1 is SGHRS and CDR2 is YFSETQ in the germline V gene. The CDR3 loop reads CASSPPTLAGGGTGELFF. The CDR3 DNA reads TGCGCCAGCAGCCCGCCCACCTTAGCGGGAGGGGGCACCGGGGAGCTGTTTTTT.

V and J are TRBV19 and TRBJ1-4; 8 positions match TRBD1. Germline values: CDR1 LNHDA, CDR2 SQIVND (reference sequence). This CDR3 has 16 residues. The V gene end was trimmed by 5 bases and the J gene end by 7 bases; junction bases not matched to a gene: 12. The CDR3 nucleotides are TGTGCCAGTAGTCCCTATGGGTCAGGGGGCGGTGAAAAACTGTTTTTT. Translated: CASSPYGSGGGEKLFF. Together with reference TRBV19 and TRBJ1-4, the CDR3 gives the full variable domain: DGGITQSPKYLFRKEGQNVTLSCEQNLNHDAMYWYRQDPGQGLRLIYYSQIVNDFQKGDIAEGYSVSREKKESFPLTVTSAQKNPTAFYLCASSPYGSGGGEKLFFGSGTQLSVL.

This sequence joins TRBV19 and TRBJ2-1; TRBD1 might be the D (7 bases). The V gene lost 3 bases and the J gene lost 8 bases, with 11 bases spanning the gap. Germline V lookup: CDR1 LNHDA, CDR2 SQIVND (reference sequence). The CDR3 runs to 13 residues. In nucleotides, the CDR3 is TGTGCCAGTAGTATGCTCAGGGGGGATGAGCAGTTCTTC. Translation gives CASSMLRGDEQFF.

The rearrangement uses TRBV7-9 and TRBJ2-5; 7 nucleotides agree with TRBD2. Germline loops: CDR1 SEHNR, CDR2 FQNEAQ (reference sequence). The length of the CDR3 is 14 residues. Trimming took 5 bases from V and 5 from J; bases not matched to a gene: 8. Written as DNA, the CDR3 is TGTGCCAGCAGCCCAGATGGGGGGGGTGAGACCCAGTACTTC. It specifies CASSPDGGGETQYF.

The chain carries TRBV29-1 and TRBJ2-5; 8 bases agree with TRBD1. CDR3 size: 14 residues. The ends lost 6 bases at V and 0 bases at J; junction bases unmatched: 6. Per the germline V gene, CDR1 is SQVTM and CDR2 is ANQGSEA. The CDR3 coding sequence is TGCAGCGTCTCCGGGACAGGATACCAAGAGACCCAGTACTTC. It encodes CSVSGTGYQETQYF. Based on the CDR3 plus reference TRBV29-1 and TRBJ2-5, the full variable domain is SAVISQKPSRDICQRGTSLTIQCQVDSQVTMMFWYRQQPGQSLTLIATANQGSEATYESGFVIDKFPISRPNLTFSTLTVSNMSPEDSSIYLCSVSGTGYQETQYFGPGTRLLVL.

The chain employs TRBV7-9 and TRBJ2-2, with 9 bases that match TRBD2. The CDR3 spans 16 residues. J lost 1 base, V lost 6 bases, and 6 bases had no gene match. Germline lookup yields CDR1 SEHNR and CDR2 FQNEAQ (reference sequence). CDR3 sequence: CASRPGLAENTGELFF. CDR3 sequence (DNA): TGTGCCAGCAGACCGGGACTAGCAGAGAACACCGGGGAGCTGTTTTTT.

This chain connects TRBV19 to TRBJ1-5; tentatively, D is TRBD1 (5 bases). The CDR3 consists of 14 residues. Trimming took off 6 bases at V and 4 bases at J, with 13 bases between the two ends. Germline CDR1 LNHDA, CDR2 SQIVND (reference sequence). The CDR3 DNA reads TGTGCCAGTAGAGCCAGGGATCGTAATCAGCCCCAGCATTTT. This encodes CASRARDRNQPQHF. Using reference TRBV19 and TRBJ1-5 for the parts outside the CDR3, the full variable domain is DGGITQSPKYLFRKEGQNVTLSCEQNLNHDAMYWYRQDPGQGLRLIYYSQIVNDFQKGDIAEGYSVSREKKESFPLTVTSAQKNPTAFYLCASRARDRNQPQHFGDGTRLSIL.

V gene TRBV28 combines with J gene TRBJ2-7, with no clear D. Germline CDR1 reads MDHEN; CDR2 reads SYDVKM. This CDR3 has 15 amino acids. Trimming took off 6 bases at V and 1 base at J, with 16 bases between the two ends. The CDR3 coding sequence is TGTGCCAGCAGGCCCACCGGGTCTGAATCCTACGAGCAGTACTTC. Translating it yields CASRPTGSESYEQYF.

This chain uses TRBV7-3 with TRBJ1-1; the match to TRBD1 covers 8 bases. CDR3 size: 11 residues. Trimming took 5 bases from V and 13 from J; bases not matched to a gene: 6. CDR1 is SGHTA and CDR2 is FQGTGA in the germline V gene. The CDR3 here is CASSQGTGVFF. The CDR3 coding sequence is TGTGCCAGCAGCCAAGGGACAGGCGTTTTCTTT.

This clone came up a few times. CDR3 coding DNA: TGTGCCAGTATCAGGGGGCGCGGTGAAGCTTTCTTT. It specifies CASIRGRGEAFF. The chain has TRBV19 and TRBJ1-1; TRBD1 matches 8 bases. CDR1 and CDR2 from the germline V gene are LNHDA and SQIVND (reference sequence). There are 12 residues in the CDR3. V lost 7 bases and J lost 7; bases outside the gene matches: 5. The full variable domain, its missing parts supplied by reference TRBV19 and TRBJ1-1, is DGGITQSPKYLFRKEGQNVTLSCEQNLNHDAMYWYRQDPGQGLRLIYYSQIVNDFQKGDIAEGYSVSREKKESFPLTVTSAQKNPTAFYLCASIRGRGEAFFGQGTRLTVV.

This clone was detected many times. The genes are TRBV19 and TRBJ1-2; TRBD1 is a possible D gene (5 bases). Germline CDR1 LNHDA, CDR2 SQIVND (reference sequence). V lost 9 bases and J 7 bases, leaving 18 bases between the germline ends. There are 13 residues in the CDR3. CDR3 amino acids: CASHTGGATGYTF. The CDR3 region has the DNA TGTGCCAGCCATACGGGGGGAGCGACTGGCTACACCTTC. The full variable domain, rest sourced from reference TRBV19 and TRBJ1-2, is DGGITQSPKYLFRKEGQNVTLSCEQNLNHDAMYWYRQDPGQGLRLIYYSQIVNDFQKGDIAEGYSVSREKKESFPLTVTSAQKNPTAFYLCASHTGGATGYTFGSGTRLTVV.

Concerning this clone: A much larger clone sits a single nucleotide away, making a read error possible. The genes are TRBV12-3 or TRBV12-4 and TRBJ2-7; 9 bases are a match to TRBD1. This CDR3 region has 13 residues. V shed 6 bases and J 2 bases; nucleotides not matched to a gene: 2. The CDR3 region has the DNA TGTGCCAGCAGCGGACAGGGGACCTACGAGCAGTACTTC. Translation gives CASSGQGTYEQYF.

The chain employs TRBV19 and TRBJ1-3; possible D gene TRBD1, 6 bases. Per the germline V gene, CDR1 is LNHDA and CDR2 is SQIVND (reference sequence). V lost 1 base to trimming and J lost 0 bases, with 13 bases between them. The CDR3 runs to 17 residues. CDR3 DNA sequence: TGTGCCAGTAGTATAGGAGGGGGTGTTTACTCTGGAAACACCATATATTTT. Encoded protein: CASSIGGGVYSGNTIYF.

V usage is TRBV6-6 and J usage is TRBJ2-7; 8 bases are a match to TRBD1. The CDR3 spans 13 residues. V trimming: 7 bases; J trimming: 4 bases; junction bases outside the gene matches: 6. The V gene's germline CDR1 is MNHNY and CDR2 SVGAGI (reference sequence). CDR3 protein: CASNPGQGYEQYF. For the CDR3, the DNA is TGTGCCAGCAACCCTGGACAGGGTTACGAGCAGTACTTC.

The V gene is TRBV28, the J gene TRBJ2-5; the D gene is possibly TRBD2 (5 bases). Germline values: CDR1 MDHEN, CDR2 SYDVKM. The CDR3 has 14 amino acids. V lost 6 bases, J lost 5 bases, and 16 bases lay in between. CDR3 sequence: CASSTPSRGETQYF. Here the CDR3 DNA reads TGTGCCAGCAGCACACCATCCCGGGGTGAGACCCAGTACTTC.